This T cell receptor (beta chain) was retrieved from a study of T cells in Graves' hyperthyroidism and ophthalmopathy. Regions amplified from RNA transcripts were the TCR beta CDR3 regions. First-round RT-PCR with HTBI primers amplified the TCR CDR3 region. TCRdb fed the multiplex PCR reads into MiXCR, producing one record per CDR3 protein. The table has fewer than 900,000 distinct CDR3 sequences, over 15% seen once. Germline V gene data show CDR1 as DFQATT and CDR2 as SNEGSKA (reference sequence). Losses at the gene ends were 7 bases for V and 4 bases for J; bases not matched to a gene: 26. CDR3 length: 20 amino acids. This clonotype was counted at least ten times.

The chain carries TRBV20-1 and TRBJ2-5, with 11 bases identical to TRBD2. The receptor comes from a woman aged 45-65 years with Graves' hyperthyroidism that later progressed to Graves' ophthalmopathy. What was sequenced was blood. The CDR3 nucleotides read TGCAGTGGCGCCCGGCTCTGGCTAGCGGGGGGAGGGGGTTTGAGAGAGACCCAGTACTTC. The encoded protein is CSGARLWLAGGGGLRETQYF.